The 5 T cell receptor beta chains below were found in one sample sequenced in a study of T cells in Graves' hyperthyroidism and ophthalmopathy. Amplified TCR beta CDR3 regions derived from RNA transcripts. HTBI primers were employed in a first-round RT-PCR of the TCR CDR3. MiXCR, applied by TCRdb to the multiplex PCR reads, yields one record per CDR3 protein. The sample carries 450,000 to 600,000 distinct CDR3 sequences, 12% to 15% recorded once. Sample: blood. These receptors came from a woman in her thirties or forties with Graves' hyperthyroidism.

This clonotype was picked up many times. The rearrangement links TRBV7-3 to TRBJ2-7; D is undetermined. The germline V and J ends were trimmed by 5 bases and 2 bases, with 16 bases remaining between them. The CDR3 has 15 amino acids. From germline, CDR1 is SGHTA and CDR2 FQGTGA. CDR3 nucleotide sequence: TGTGCCAGCAGCATAGGGCCGTCTACGCCCTACGAGCAGTACTTC. Protein sequence: CASSIGPSTPYEQYF.

The CDR3 is CATSRALTANGDEKLFF. As DNA, the CDR3 is TGTGCCACCAGCAGAGCGCTCACAGCAAATGGGGATGAAAAACTGTTTTTT. The chain joins TRBV15 to TRBJ1-4; unclear D gene. V lost 1 base to trimming and J lost 6 bases, with 18 bases between them. The CDR3 loop spans 17 amino acids. The V gene's germline CDR1 is LNHNV and CDR2 YYDKDF (reference sequence). The full variable domain, in which reference TRBV15 and TRBJ1-4 provide the parts outside the CDR3, is DAMVIQNPRYQVTQFGKPVTLSCSQTLNHNVMYWYQQKSSQAPKLLFHYYDKDFNNEADTPDNFQSRRPNTSFCFLDIRSPGLGDTAMYLCATSRALTANGDEKLFFGSGTQLSVL.

The chain has TRBV25-1 and TRBJ2-5; 8 bases align to TRBD1. Germline V gives CDR1 MGHDK, CDR2 SYGVNS. With 5 bases clipped from V and 4 bases from J, the junction kept 3 bases outside the gene matches. The CDR3 contains 13 residues. CDR3 protein: CASSPGGVETQYF. In DNA, the CDR3 is TGTGCCAGCAGTCCAGGGGGCGTAGAGACCCAGTACTTC.

As for this clonotype: One base away lies a much larger clone, so this may be a sequencing read error. The chain recombines TRBV30 with TRBJ2-1, with 7 bases aligning to TRBD1. CDR1 is GTSNPN and CDR2 is SVGIG in the germline V gene (reference sequence). This CDR3 contains 14 residues. This CDR3 reads CARRPGQSYNEQFF. The CDR3 region has the DNA TGTGCCCGGAGGCCGGGACAGTCCTACAATGAGCAGTTCTTC.

To note about this clonotype: This may arise from a read error, as a much more abundant clone is one base away. In this CDR3 the conserved last residue, phenylalanine or tryptophan, is missing, so a read error is likely. V usage is TRBV20-1 and J usage is TRBJ2-3; no reliable D call. The CDR3 loop spans 11 amino acids. The germline gives CDR1 DFQATT, CDR2 SNEGSKA (reference sequence). Deletions cut 0 bases from V and 7 bases from J, with 5 bases between. CDR3 DNA: TGCAGTGCTAGAGAAGACAATACGCAGTATTGT. This sequence encodes CSAREDNTQYC.